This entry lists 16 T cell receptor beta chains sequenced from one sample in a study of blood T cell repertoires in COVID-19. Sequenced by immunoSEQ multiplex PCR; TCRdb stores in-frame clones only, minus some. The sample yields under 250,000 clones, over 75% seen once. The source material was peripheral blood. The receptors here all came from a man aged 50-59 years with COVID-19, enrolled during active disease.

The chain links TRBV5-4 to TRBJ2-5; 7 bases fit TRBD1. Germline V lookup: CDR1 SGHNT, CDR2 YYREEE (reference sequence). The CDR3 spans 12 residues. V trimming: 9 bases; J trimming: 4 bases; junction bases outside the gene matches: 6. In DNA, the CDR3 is TGTGCCACTCAAGGGGGCGGAGAGACCCAGTACTTC. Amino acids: CATQGGGETQYF. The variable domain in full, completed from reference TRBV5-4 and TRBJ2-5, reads ETGVTQSPTHLIKTRGQQVTLRCSSQSGHNTVSWYQQALGQGPQFIFQYYREEENGRGNFPPRFSGLQFPNYSSELNVNALELDDSALYLCATQGGGETQYFGPGTRLLVL.

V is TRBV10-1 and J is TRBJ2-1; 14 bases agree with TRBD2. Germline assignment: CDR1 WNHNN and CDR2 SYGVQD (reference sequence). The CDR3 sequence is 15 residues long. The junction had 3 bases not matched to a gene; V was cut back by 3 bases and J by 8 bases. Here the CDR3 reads CASSEGLAGGYEQFF. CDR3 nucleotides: TGCGCCAGCAGTGAAGGACTAGCGGGAGGATATGAGCAGTTCTTC.

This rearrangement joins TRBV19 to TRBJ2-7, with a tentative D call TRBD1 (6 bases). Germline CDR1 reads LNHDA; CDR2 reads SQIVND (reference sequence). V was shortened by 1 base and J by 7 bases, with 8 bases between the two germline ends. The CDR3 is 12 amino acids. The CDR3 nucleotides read TGTGCCAGTAGTATAGTAGGGGGAGAGCAGTACTTC. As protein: CASSIVGGEQYF. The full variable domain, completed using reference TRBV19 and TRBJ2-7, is DGGITQSPKYLFRKEGQNVTLSCEQNLNHDAMYWYRQDPGQGLRLIYYSQIVNDFQKGDIAEGYSVSREKKESFPLTVTSAQKNPTAFYLCASSIVGGEQYFGPGTRLTVT.

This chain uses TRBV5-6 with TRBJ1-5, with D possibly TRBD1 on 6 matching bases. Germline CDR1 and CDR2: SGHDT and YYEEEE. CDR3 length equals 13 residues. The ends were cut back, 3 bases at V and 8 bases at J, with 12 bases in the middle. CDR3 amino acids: CASSWGQKEPQHF. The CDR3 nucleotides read TGTGCCAGCAGCTGGGGGCAGAAGGAGCCCCAGCATTTT.

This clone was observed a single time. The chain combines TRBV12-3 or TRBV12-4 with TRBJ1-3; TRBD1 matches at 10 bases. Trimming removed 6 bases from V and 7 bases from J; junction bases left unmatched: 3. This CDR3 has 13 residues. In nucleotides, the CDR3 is TGTGCCAGCAGAATGACAGGGGGCAACACCATATATTTT. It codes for CASRMTGGNTIYF.

In DNA form, the CDR3 reads TGTGCCAGCAGCCAAGGAGCTGGGGGCGCAGGCACTGAAGCTTTCTTT. This encodes CASSQGAGGAGTEAFF. This chain links TRBV3-1 (or the pseudogene TRBV3-2) with TRBJ1-1; possible D gene TRBD1, 6 bases. The CDR3 runs to 16 residues. The V gene's germline CDR1 is LGHDT and CDR2 YNNKEL (reference sequence). V dropped 1 base and J dropped 4 bases, with 16 bases sitting between them.

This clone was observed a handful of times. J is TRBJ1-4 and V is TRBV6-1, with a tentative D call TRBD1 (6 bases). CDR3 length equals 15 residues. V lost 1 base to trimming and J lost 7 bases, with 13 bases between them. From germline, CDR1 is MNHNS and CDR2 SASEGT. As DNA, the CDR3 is TGTGCCAGCAGTGAAGGTGGGACATACTTTGAAAAACTGTTTTTT. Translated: CASSEGGTYFEKLFF.

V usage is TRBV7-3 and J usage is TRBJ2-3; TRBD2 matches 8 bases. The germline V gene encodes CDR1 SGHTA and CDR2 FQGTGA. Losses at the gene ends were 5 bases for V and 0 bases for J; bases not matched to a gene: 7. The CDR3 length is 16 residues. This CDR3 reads CASSTYSGASTDTQYF. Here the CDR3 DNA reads TGTGCCAGCAGCACCTATAGCGGGGCGAGCACAGATACGCAGTATTTT.

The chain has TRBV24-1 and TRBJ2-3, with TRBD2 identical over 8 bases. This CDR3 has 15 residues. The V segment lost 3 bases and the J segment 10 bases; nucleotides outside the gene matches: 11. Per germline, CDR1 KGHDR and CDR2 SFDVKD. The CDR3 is CATSDGPSGSTSQYF. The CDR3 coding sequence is TGTGCCACCAGTGATGGCCCCAGCGGGAGTACGTCGCAGTATTTT.

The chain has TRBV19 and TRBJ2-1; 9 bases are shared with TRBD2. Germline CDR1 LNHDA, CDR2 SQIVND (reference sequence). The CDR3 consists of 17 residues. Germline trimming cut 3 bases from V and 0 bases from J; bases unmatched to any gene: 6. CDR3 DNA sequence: TGTGCCAGTAGTATCGGTCTTAGCGGGAGCTCCTACAATGAGCAGTTCTTC. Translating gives CASSIGLSGSSYNEQFF.

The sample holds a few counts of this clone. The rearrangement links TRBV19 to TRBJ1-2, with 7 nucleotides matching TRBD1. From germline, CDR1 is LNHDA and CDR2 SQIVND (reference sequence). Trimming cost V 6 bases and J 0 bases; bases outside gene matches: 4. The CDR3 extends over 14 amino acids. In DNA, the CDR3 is TGTGCCAGTAGCCCCGGGACAGCTAACTATGGCTACACCTTC. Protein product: CASSPGTANYGYTF. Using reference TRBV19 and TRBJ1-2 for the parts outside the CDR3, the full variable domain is DGGITQSPKYLFRKEGQNVTLSCEQNLNHDAMYWYRQDPGQGLRLIYYSQIVNDFQKGDIAEGYSVSREKKESFPLTVTSAQKNPTAFYLCASSPGTANYGYTFGSGTRLTVV.

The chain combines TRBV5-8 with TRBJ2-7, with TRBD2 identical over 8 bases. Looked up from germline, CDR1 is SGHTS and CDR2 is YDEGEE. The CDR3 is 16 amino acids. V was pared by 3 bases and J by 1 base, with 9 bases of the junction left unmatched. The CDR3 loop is CASSWGGRPGSYEQYF. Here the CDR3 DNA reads TGTGCCAGCAGCTGGGGCGGGAGGCCAGGATCCTACGAGCAGTACTTC.

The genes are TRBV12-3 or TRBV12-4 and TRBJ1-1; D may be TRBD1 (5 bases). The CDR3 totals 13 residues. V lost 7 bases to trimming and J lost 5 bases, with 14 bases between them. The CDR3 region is CASIRPEGTEAFF. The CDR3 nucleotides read TGTGCCAGCATCCGTCCGGAGGGGACTGAAGCTTTCTTT.

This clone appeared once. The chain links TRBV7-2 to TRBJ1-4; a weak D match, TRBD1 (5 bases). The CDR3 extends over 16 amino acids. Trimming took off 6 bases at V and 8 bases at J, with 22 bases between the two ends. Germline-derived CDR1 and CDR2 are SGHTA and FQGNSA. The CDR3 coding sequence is TGTGCCAGCAGAGACATGTCGGGGGGAGTGCGGGAAAAACTGTTTTTT. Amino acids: CASRDMSGGVREKLFF.

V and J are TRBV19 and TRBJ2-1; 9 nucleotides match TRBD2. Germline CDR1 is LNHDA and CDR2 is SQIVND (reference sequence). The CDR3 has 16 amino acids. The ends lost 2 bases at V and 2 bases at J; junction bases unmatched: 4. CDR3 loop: CASSIRGLAAYNEQFF. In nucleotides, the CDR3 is TGTGCCAGTAGTATAAGGGGACTAGCCGCCTACAATGAGCAGTTCTTC.

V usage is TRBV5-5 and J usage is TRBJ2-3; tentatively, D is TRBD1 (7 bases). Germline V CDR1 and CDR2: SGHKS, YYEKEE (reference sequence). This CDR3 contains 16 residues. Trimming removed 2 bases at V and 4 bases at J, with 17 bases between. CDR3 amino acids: CASSFSRGAGADTQYF. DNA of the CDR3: TGTGCCAGCAGCTTTAGCAGGGGGGCAGGTGCAGATACGCAGTATTTT.